Sequencing of this T cell receptor beta chain was carried out in a study of T-cell memory formation after mild COVID-19. In the study overall: Largely donor-specific sequence clusters came from two donors. Overall study results and limits: That cross-reactive memory joined was suggested by some responding clones appearing in pre-infection memory.

The V end lost 10 bases, the J end lost 7 bases, and 16 bases lay between the germline ends. The CDR3 is 13 residues long. Germline CDR1 is KGHDR and CDR2 is SFDVKD. Constant-segment primers served in 5'RACE that generated TCR alpha and TCR beta cDNA libraries bearing sample barcodes and UMIs. TCRdb reprocessed the 5' RACE reads with MiXCR, giving one entry per CDR3 protein. The sample contains about 240,000 distinct CDR3 sequences, 8.5% to 9.5% of which appear only once. On this clonotype itself: The antigen remains unidentified.

Sample: PBMCs or a T cell subset sorted from them (not recorded which). The receptor was isolated from a man between 18 and 29 years old who had mild COVID-19 (a few samples of this study predate the infection). Cell type and time point are not known. The chain couples TRBV24-1 to TRBJ2-1; possibly TRBD2 for D (5 bases). The CDR3 nucleotides are TGTGCCACTATCCCTGGACTGACTAATGAGCAGTTCTTC. It specifies CATIPGLTNEQFF.